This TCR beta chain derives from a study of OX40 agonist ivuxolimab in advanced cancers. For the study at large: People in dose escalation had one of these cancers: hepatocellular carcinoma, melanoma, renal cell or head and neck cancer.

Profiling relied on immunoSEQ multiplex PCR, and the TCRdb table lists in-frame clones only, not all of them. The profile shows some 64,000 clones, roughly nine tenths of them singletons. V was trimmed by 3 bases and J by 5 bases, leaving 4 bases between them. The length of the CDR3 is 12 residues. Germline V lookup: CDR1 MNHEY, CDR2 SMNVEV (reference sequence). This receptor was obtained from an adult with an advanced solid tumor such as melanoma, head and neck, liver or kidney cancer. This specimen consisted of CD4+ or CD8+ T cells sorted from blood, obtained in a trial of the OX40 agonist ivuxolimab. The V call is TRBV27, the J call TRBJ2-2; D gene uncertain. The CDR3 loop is CASSFGTGELFF. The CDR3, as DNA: TGTGCCAGCAGTTTCGGGACCGGGGAGCTGTTTTTT.